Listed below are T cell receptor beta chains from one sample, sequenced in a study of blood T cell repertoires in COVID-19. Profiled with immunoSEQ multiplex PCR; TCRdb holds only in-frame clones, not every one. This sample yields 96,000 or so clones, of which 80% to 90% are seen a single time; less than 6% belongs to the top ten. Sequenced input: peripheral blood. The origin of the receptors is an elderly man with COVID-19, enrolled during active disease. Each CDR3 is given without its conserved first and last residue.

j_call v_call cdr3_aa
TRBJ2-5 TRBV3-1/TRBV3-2 ASSQPPLLHGTQY
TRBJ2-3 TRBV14 ASSPLSGRNTDTQY
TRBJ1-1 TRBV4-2 ASSQVDRDLPEAF
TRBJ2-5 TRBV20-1 SVLVQETQY
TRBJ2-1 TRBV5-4 AFGGGRYNEQF
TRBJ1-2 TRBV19 ASSPGTDYGYT
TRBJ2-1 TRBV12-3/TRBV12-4 ASSPRTQKF
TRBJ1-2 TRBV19 ASSIRTGRGYT
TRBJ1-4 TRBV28 ASIGDEKLF
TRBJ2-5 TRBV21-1 ASSHSVRGGETQY
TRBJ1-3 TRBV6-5 ASSYPTGEVNTIY
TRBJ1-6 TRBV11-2 ASSPGGRIH
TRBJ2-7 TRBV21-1 ASSKAPARGWDEQY
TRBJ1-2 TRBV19 ASTNPNTQGYSGYT
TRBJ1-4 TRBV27 ASSFRGNEKLF
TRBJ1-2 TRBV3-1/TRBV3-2 ASSQGNSGGHGYT
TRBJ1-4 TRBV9 ASSVRATFNEKLF
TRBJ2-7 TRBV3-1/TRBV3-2 ASSQDPGEQY
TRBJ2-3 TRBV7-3 ASSLTAGSTDTQY
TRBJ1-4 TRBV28 ASRPGAGGGEKLF
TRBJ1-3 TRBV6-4 ASSEGQGHPGNTIY
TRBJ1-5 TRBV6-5 ASSSSSRGGNQPQH
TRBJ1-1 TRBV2 ASFQTDSFGTEAF
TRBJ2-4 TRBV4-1 ASSHVGRGSIAKNIQY
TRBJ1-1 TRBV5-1 ASSFDGQAMNTEAF
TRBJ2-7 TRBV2 ASSPAYEQY
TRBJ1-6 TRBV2 ASSRGPQYNSPLH
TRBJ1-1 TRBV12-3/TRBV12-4 ASSLVNRKAF
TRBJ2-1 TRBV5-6 ASSWGQGTYNEQF
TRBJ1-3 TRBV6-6 ASSRPRDRVGNTIY
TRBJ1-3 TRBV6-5 ASRQGSGNTIY
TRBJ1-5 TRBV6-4 ASSDGGDGQPQH
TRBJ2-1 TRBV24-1 ATTGLAGAGEQF
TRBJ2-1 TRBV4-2 ASSQEAITSGRFHNEQF
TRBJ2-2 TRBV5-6 ASRSLAGGPTGELF
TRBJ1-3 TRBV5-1 ASSLDRGTGNTIY